This T cell receptor (beta chain) was recorded in a study of blood T cells in healthy people across ages. Overall study results and limits: With naive T cell percentage, TCR beta diversity showed a strong correlation.

The V gene's germline CDR1 is SEHNR and CDR2 FQNEAQ (reference sequence). J gave up 9 bases and V 4 bases, and 7 bases lay outside the gene matches. The length of the CDR3 is 14 residues. As for this clonotype: The antigen is undetermined.

PCR was performed a second time for roughly 7 to 12 cycles using a sample-barcoded 5' primer and a J-beta primer mix. MiXCR, applied by TCRdb to the 5' RACE reads, yields one record per CDR3 protein. The sample includes hundreds of thousands of distinct CDR3 sequences, under 40% seen only once; the top ten take roughly 13%. Sample: blood. This chain connects TRBV7-9 to TRBJ2-1, with 9 bases aligning to TRBD1. This receptor was identified in a man aged 18 to 30 in good health. CDR3 bases: TGTGCCAGCAGCTCAAGAACAGGGGGCTCTGAGCAGTTCTTC. Translated, it gives CASSSRTGGSEQFF.